A single T cell receptor (beta chain) is shown here with its context. Method: immunoSEQ multiplex PCR; TCRdb's copy keeps in-frame clones and lacks some. Of about 690,000 clones in the sample, about 90% were seen once. The data derive from a study of shared clonotypes between healthy human individuals. V was pared by 3 bases and J by 4 bases, with 8 bases between. In germline, CDR1 is MNHEY, CDR2 SMNVEV (reference sequence). The CDR3 is made up of 13 amino acids. The sample taken for sequencing was memory CD8+ T cells from PBMCs. Subset: CD45RO+ cells pooled with CCR7-negative TemRA cells. This receptor was obtained from a man in his late teens or twenties in good health. Some clones in this sample may be carry-over from other donors' samples. This chain connects TRBV27 to TRBJ2-3; D unclear. CDR3 in DNA: TGTGCCAGCAGTTTCCTACGCGCAGATACGCAGTATTTT. It yields the protein CASSFLRADTQYF.